This T cell receptor beta chain was captured in a study of beta chain features in type 1 diabetes. Overall study context: Over all samples combined, some 110 million sorted cells were examined.

Since all of the isolated RNA was reverse transcribed, expressed TCRB transcripts were what got sequenced. The protocol was immunoSEQ multiplex PCR, while the TCRdb copy is restricted to in-frame clones and leaves out a portion. The sample lists roughly 340,000 clones; around an eighth were seen once. Trimming removed 5 bases from V and 9 bases from J, with 13 bases in between. CDR3 length: 12 amino acids. Germline assignment: CDR1 MDHEN and CDR2 SYDVKM. Broader study findings: When Type 1 diabetes patients were examined, their TCRB CDR3s proved moderately but significantly shorter in all four CD4+ subsets.

This clone was counted a single time. Antigen: not known. This sequence was found in a woman younger than 30 with type 1 diabetes. The J gene is TRBJ1-1, the V gene TRBV28; possible D gene TRBD1, 6 bases. Sequencing was carried out using naive CD4+ T cells from blood. The CDR3 DNA is TGTGCCAGCAGTCTACGGACAGCGAAAGCTTTCTTT. This encodes CASSLRTAKAFF.